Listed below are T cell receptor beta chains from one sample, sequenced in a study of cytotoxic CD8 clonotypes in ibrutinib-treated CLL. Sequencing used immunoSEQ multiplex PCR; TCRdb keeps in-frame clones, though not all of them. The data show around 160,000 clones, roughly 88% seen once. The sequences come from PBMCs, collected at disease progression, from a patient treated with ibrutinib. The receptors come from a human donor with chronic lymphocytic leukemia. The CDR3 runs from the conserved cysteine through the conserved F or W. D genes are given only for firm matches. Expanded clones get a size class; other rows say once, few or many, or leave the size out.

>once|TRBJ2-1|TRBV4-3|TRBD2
CASSHLSGRSYNEQFF
TGCGCCAGCAGCCATCTTAGCGGGAGGTCCTACAATGAGCAGTTCTTC
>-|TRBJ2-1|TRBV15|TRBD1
CATSMGTGQKYNEQFF
TGTGCCACCAGCATGGGGACAGGGCAGAAGTACAATGAGCAGTTCTTC
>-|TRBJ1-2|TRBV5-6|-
CASSLGGSNYGYTF
TGTGCCAGCAGCTTGGGCGGATCTAACTATGGCTACACCTTC
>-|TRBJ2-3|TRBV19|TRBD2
CASSVTSGSLDTQYF
TGTGCCAGTAGTGTAACTAGCGGGAGTTTGGATACGCAGTATTTT
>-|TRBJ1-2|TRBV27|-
CASSFGIEGGYTF
TGTGCCAGCAGTTTTGGGATAGAGGGTGGCTACACCTTC
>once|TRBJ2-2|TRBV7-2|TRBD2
CASKVTSGLGTGELFF
TGTGCCAGCAAAGTCACTAGCGGGTTAGGGACCGGGGAGCTGTTTTTT
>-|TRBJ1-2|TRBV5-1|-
CASSREIRRAGGYTF
TGCGCCAGCAGCCGGGAAATCCGGAGGGCCGGTGGCTACACCTTC
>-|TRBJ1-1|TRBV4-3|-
CASSQRLRGGNGMNTEAFF
TGCGCCAGCAGCCAAAGACTGAGAGGGGGTAACGGAATGAACACTGAAGCTTTCTTT
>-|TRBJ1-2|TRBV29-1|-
CSVAPGARDGYTF
TGCAGCGTTGCACCCGGGGCCAGAGATGGCTACACCTTC
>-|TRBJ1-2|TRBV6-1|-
CASSEAFGANYGYTF
TGTGCCAGCAGTGAAGCATTCGGGGCAAACTATGGCTACACCTTC